This T cell receptor (beta chain) was observed in a study of cytomegalovirus exposure and HLA in healthy donors. Concerning this clone: Its antigen remains unknown.

Broader study findings: In an earlier analysis, most TCR beta V segments were productive about 87% or about 30% of the time. Of the V segments, some could not be distinguished, including TRBV6-2 and TRBV6-3, and were excluded. A likely sequencing artifact accounted for one observed cluster of highly shared sequence variants.

With 60 Vbeta and 13 Jbeta primers, the PCR was carried out. Measured with immunoSEQ multiplex PCR; TCRdb has only the in-frame clones, and not every one. The sample records more than 100,000 clones, 60% to 80% being singletons. Although they were nominally healthy when sampled, donors likely had unrecorded immune exposures. With 4 bases removed from V and 3 bases from J, the gap between germline ends came to 13 bases. CDR1 is MNHNS, CDR2 SASEGT, per germline. This CDR3 region has 14 residues. Sample: PBMCs. The J gene is TRBJ2-7, the V gene TRBV6-1; TRBD1 is a possible D gene (6 bases). The receptor was isolated from a man aged 50-60 years in good health and CMV-seropositive. The CDR3 region has the DNA TGTGCCAGCAGTGCGGGACACCTAGTCTACGAGCAGTACTTC. Translated: CASSAGHLVYEQYF.